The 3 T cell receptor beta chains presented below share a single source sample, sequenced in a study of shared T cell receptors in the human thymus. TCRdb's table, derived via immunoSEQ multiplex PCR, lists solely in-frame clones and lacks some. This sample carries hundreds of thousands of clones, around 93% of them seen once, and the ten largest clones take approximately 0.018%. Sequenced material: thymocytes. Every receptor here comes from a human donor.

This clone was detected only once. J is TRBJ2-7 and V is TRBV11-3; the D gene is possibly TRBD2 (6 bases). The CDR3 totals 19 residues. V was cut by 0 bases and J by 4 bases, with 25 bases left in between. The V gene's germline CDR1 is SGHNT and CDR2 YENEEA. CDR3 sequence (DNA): TGTGCCAGCAGCTTAGATGGTCGGAGGGCAGGCGGGGTGAGGTACGAGCAGTACTTC. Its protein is CASSLDGRRAGGVRYEQYF.

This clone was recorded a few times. The CDR3 DNA reads as TGTGCCAGCAGTGCTGATGGAAACACCATATATTTT. Amino acids: CASSADGNTIYF. The chain employs TRBV6-4 and TRBJ1-3, with D unresolved. The germline V gene encodes CDR1 MRHNA and CDR2 SNTAGT. This CDR3 has 12 amino acids. V was cut by 4 bases and J by 3 bases, with 4 bases left in between.

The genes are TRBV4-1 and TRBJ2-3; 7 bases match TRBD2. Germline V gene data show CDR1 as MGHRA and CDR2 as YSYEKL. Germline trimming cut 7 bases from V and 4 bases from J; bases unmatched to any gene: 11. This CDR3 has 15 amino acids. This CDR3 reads CASNGEDTSADTQYF. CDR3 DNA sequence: TGCGCCAGCAACGGGGAGGATACTAGCGCAGATACGCAGTATTTT.